This TCR beta chain is from a study of blood T cell repertoires in COVID-19. Overall study: Samples of COVID-19 (acute and convalescent) were obtained from the United States, Italy and Spain. PBMCs, B-cell-depleted T cells, or T cells provided the cDNA or gDNA that made up the material.

In the authors' workflow: The authors estimated nucleated cell counts from reference gene primer amplification. Assay used: immunoSEQ multiplex PCR; TCRdb lists only in-frame clones, some missing. V and J calls and clone size come straight from that table; D and trimming were deduced from the DNA. The data show under 200,000 clones, less than 85% seen once. The germline V gene has CDR1 SGDLS and CDR2 YYNGEE. CDR3 length: 15 residues. With 0 bases removed from V and 2 bases from J, the gap between germline ends came to 8 bases. The gene calls are TRBV9 and TRBJ2-2; weak D call: TRBD2 (6 bases). Sequenced input: peripheral blood. The source of this sequence is a woman older than 75 with acute or convalescent COVID-19. CDR3 protein: CASSVAGANTGELFF. The CDR3 nucleotides are TGTGCCAGCAGCGTAGCGGGAGCCAACACCGGGGAGCTGTTTTTT.